The T cell receptor (beta chain) described here comes from a study of radiation and T cells in renal cell carcinoma. The data were produced by immunoSEQ multiplex PCR, yet TCRdb's version contains in-frame clones alone and is incomplete. The data show 94,000 or so clones, 82% seen once. Study-wide results and caveats: From baseline, blood top tumor clonotypes peaked at 2 weeks post-radiation. Baseline intratumoral clonotype presence is unknown without pretreatment biopsies.

Described time point: baseline pretreatment blood. As to treatment: 15 Gy SBRT to primary tumor, nephrectomy 4 weeks later. The patient's renal cell carcinoma had clear cell pathology. This clone was detected a few times. Its antigen is not identified. The material sequenced was blood, taken from a patient whose treatment included radiotherapy and nephrectomy. This receptor was obtained from a man between 60 and 75 years old with renal cell carcinoma.

Here the CDR3 reads CASSTNRAVDREQYF. The DNA of the CDR3 is TGTGCCAGCAGTACGAACAGGGCAGTGGATCGCGAGCAGTACTTC. V usage is TRBV28 and J usage is TRBJ2-7; possibly TRBD1 for D (6 bases). V lost 5 bases to trimming and J lost 6 bases, with 20 bases between them. Germline values: CDR1 MDHEN, CDR2 SYDVKM. This CDR3 spans 15 amino acids.